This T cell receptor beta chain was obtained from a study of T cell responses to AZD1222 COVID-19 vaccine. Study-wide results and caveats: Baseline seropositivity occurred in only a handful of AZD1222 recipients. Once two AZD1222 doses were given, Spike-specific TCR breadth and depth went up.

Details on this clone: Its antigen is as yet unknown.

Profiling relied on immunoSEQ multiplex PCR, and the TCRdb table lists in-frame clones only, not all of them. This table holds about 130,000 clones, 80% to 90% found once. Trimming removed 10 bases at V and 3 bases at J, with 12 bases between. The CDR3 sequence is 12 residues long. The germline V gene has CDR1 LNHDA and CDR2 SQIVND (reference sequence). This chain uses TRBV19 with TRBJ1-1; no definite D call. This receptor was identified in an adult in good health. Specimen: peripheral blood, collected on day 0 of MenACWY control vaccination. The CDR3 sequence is CATGRRDTEAFF. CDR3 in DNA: TGTGCCACTGGACGGCGCGACACTGAAGCTTTCTTT.